The clone carrying this T cell receptor beta chain showed up just a few times. Its antigen is unidentified. The observed sequence ends 3 residues before the CDR3 terminus, with the missing tail filled in from the germline J gene. Both groups were predominantly of Caucasian heritage. This entry comes from a study of T cell clonality in common variable immunodeficiency. Study-wide points: Common variable immunodeficiency TCR beta sequences reportedly had fewer deletions and N-nucleotide insertions. TCRbeta clonality was increased in CVID versus healthy controls.

Sequencing was performed with immunoSEQ multiplex PCR; in TCRdb, only in-frame clones are kept and a portion is missing. Sampling found around 33,000 clones, none seen once. The germline gives CDR1 SGHTA, CDR2 FQGTGA. The ends lost 2 bases at V and 2 bases at J; junction bases unmatched: 4. The CDR3 runs 15 residues. This TCR came from a human donor with common variable immunodeficiency. The source material was peripheral blood mononuclear cells. The chain links TRBV7-3 to TRBJ2-7, with 9 bases that match TRBD2. This CDR3 is CASSLSAGGAYEQYF. Incomplete CDR3 DNA: TGTGCCAGCAGCTTATCGGCGGGGGGGGCCTACGAG.